These 30 T cell receptor beta chains were all obtained from the same sample, sequenced in a study of shared clonotypes between healthy human individuals (dated by TCRdb to 2019 to 2021). The library was obtained by the immunoSEQ multiplex PCR assay. TCRdb's version of the immuneACCESS table is confined to in-frame rearrangements and falls short of the full clone set. An unresolved V gene accounts for under half of the shortfall where checked; the remainder is of unknown origin. Recorded for this sample are over 400,000 clones; about 96% of them occurred a single time. The top ten clones comprise 0.05% to 0.08% of the sample. Input material: naive CD4+ T cells sorted from blood. The intended sense of this specimen's cell subset or site label: CD45RA+ positively selected. Receptor source: a young woman in good health.

The chain combines TRBV11-2 with TRBJ2-1; 11 nucleotides match TRBD2. Germline CDR1 reads SGHAT; CDR2 reads FQNNGV. This CDR3 comprises 17 residues. The V gene end was trimmed by 5 bases and the J gene end by 4 bases; junction bases not matched to a gene: 10. CDR3 nucleotide sequence: TGTGCCAGCAGCCCCACCGTGACTAGCGGGACTTACAATGAGCAGTTCTTC. Its translation is CASSPTVTSGTYNEQFF.

This chain connects TRBV6-6 to TRBJ2-7, with TRBD2 identical over 8 bases. The CDR3 sequence is 14 residues long. Germline CDR1 is MNHNY and CDR2 is SVGAGI (reference sequence). V lost 5 bases and J lost 3; bases outside the gene matches: 6. The CDR3 DNA follows: TGTGCCAGCAGTATCGGGGGGGCTCTCTACGAGCAGTACTTC. Amino acids: CASSIGGALYEQYF.

The chain carries TRBV6-1 and TRBJ2-5, with D unclear. In germline, CDR1 is MNHNS, CDR2 SASEGT. CDR3 length: 13 residues. Trimming pared 2 bases from V and 7 bases from J, leaving 11 bases between. The CDR3 DNA follows: TGTGCCAGCAGTGAATCGCTAAGGGCGACCCAGTACTTC. It is translated as CASSESLRATQYF.

The CDR3 loop reads CASSLGMTSGREYEQYF. CDR3 bases: TGCGCCAGCAGCTTGGGTATGACTAGCGGGAGGGAGTACGAGCAGTACTTC. V usage is TRBV5-1 and J usage is TRBJ2-7, with TRBD2 matching over 14 bases. This CDR3 is built from 17 residues. Germline V gene data show CDR1 as SGHRS and CDR2 as YFSETQ. V shed 0 bases, J shed 4 bases, and the junction held 6 bases outside the gene matches.

The rearrangement joins TRBV5-8 to TRBJ2-7, with D possibly being TRBD2 (6 bases). Between the trimmed V and J ends, which lost 4 bases and 5 bases, there was a span of 19 bases. The CDR3 sequence is 15 residues long. Germline V lookup: CDR1 SGHTS, CDR2 YDEGEE. CDR3 region: CASSVGQRATDEQYF. For the CDR3, the DNA is TGTGCCAGCAGCGTGGGGCAGCGGGCTACCGACGAGCAGTACTTC.

The chain has TRBV6-5 and TRBJ2-7, with D perhaps TRBD2 (7 bases). With 2 bases removed from V and 3 bases from J, the gap between germline ends came to 14 bases. The CDR3 is made up of 15 amino acids. CDR1 MNHEY and CDR2 SVGAGI come from the germline V gene. The CDR3 reads CASSYEGGTLYEQYF. In DNA form, the CDR3 reads TGTGCCAGCAGTTACGAGGGGGGGACCCTCTACGAGCAGTACTTC.

This clone has a single count. This chain joins TRBV5-1 and TRBJ1-2; 7 bases are a match to TRBD1. The CDR3 runs 13 residues. V trimming: 4 bases; J trimming: 8 bases; junction bases outside the gene matches: 8. Germline V lookup: CDR1 SGHRS, CDR2 YFSETQ. The DNA of the CDR3 is TGCGCCAGCAGCACGAGACAGGGATGGGGCTACACCTTC. Protein sequence: CASSTRQGWGYTF. Combining the CDR3 with reference TRBV5-1 and TRBJ1-2 gives the whole variable domain KAGVTQTPRYLIKTRGQQVTLSCSPISGHRSVSWYQQTPGQGLQFLFEYFSETQRNKGNFPGRFSGRQFSNSRSEMNVSTLELGDSALYLCASSTRQGWGYTFGSGTRLTVV.

The V and J genes are TRBV18 and TRBJ2-5; the D gene is possibly TRBD2 (6 bases). Trimming shortened V by 1 base and J by 5 bases, and 8 bases separated the two germline ends. Germline CDR1 reads KGHSH; CDR2 reads LQKENI. The CDR3 length is 13 residues. CDR3 sequence: CASSPLAGETQYF. Here the CDR3 DNA reads TGTGCCAGCTCACCACTGGCGGGGGAGACCCAGTACTTC.

This chain connects TRBV28 to TRBJ1-2; no clear D. Germline-derived CDR1 and CDR2 are MDHEN and SYDVKM. This CDR3 has 15 residues. V was trimmed by 2 bases and J by 1 base, leaving 11 bases between them. The CDR3 region has the DNA TGTGCCAGCAGTTTACGAGGCCACCATAACTATGGCTACACCTTC. Its protein is CASSLRGHHNYGYTF.

This chain joins TRBV2 and TRBJ1-5, with D hard to call. CDR3 length equals 15 residues. Germline CDR1 is SNHLY and CDR2 is FYNNEI. Trimming shortened V by 2 bases and J by 6 bases, and 14 bases separated the two germline ends. Here the CDR3 DNA reads TGTGCCAGCAGTGAATCTCGGGCCCGGGGTCAGCCCCAGCATTTT. It specifies CASSESRARGQPQHF.

The V call is TRBV15, the J call TRBJ2-7; 7 nucleotides match TRBD2. Trimming took 2 bases from V and 0 from J; bases not matched to a gene: 7. The CDR3 has 16 residues. Germline-derived CDR1 and CDR2 are LNHNV and YYDKDF (reference sequence). CDR3 nucleotide sequence: TGTGCCACCAGCAGATACATAGCGGGTAGCTCCTACGAGCAGTACTTC. It yields the protein CATSRYIAGSSYEQYF.

In its sample, this clone was seen once. This sequence joins TRBV5-1 and TRBJ2-5, with 7 bases lining up with TRBD1. Germline CDR1 SGHRS, CDR2 YFSETQ. This CDR3 contains 16 residues. V was clipped by 3 bases and J by 4 bases; unmatched bases: 12. The CDR3: CASSWIGDRVGETQYF. The DNA of the CDR3 is TGCGCCAGCAGCTGGATCGGAGACAGGGTAGGAGAGACCCAGTACTTC. The full variable domain, with the rest looked up from reference TRBV5-1 and TRBJ2-5, is KAGVTQTPRYLIKTRGQQVTLSCSPISGHRSVSWYQQTPGQGLQFLFEYFSETQRNKGNFPGRFSGRQFSNSRSEMNVSTLELGDSALYLCASSWIGDRVGETQYFGPGTRLLVL.

The chain is built from TRBV5-1 and TRBJ2-6; 7 nucleotides match TRBD1. Trimming at V came to 7 bases and at J to 0 bases, leaving 10 bases not matched to a gene. The CDR3 contains 17 residues. Germline lookup yields CDR1 SGHRS and CDR2 YFSETQ. The DNA of the CDR3 is TGCGCCAGCTTACTCTGGACAGGTTTCTCTGGGGCCAACGTCCTGACTTTC. This gives the protein CASLLWTGFSGANVLTF.

The chain couples TRBV2 to TRBJ2-7, with D perhaps matching TRBD2 (6 bases). Germline loops: CDR1 SNHLY, CDR2 FYNNEI. V shed 8 bases and J shed 2 bases, with 10 bases lying between them. The CDR3 is made up of 12 amino acids. The CDR3 reads CASHRGTYEQYF. Written as DNA, the CDR3 is TGTGCCAGCCACCGGGGGACCTACGAGCAGTACTTC.

The chain employs TRBV11-2 and TRBJ2-5; TRBD2 agrees at 8 bases. Germline-derived CDR1 and CDR2 are SGHAT and FQNNGV. Trimming removed 8 bases from V and 3 bases from J; junction bases left unmatched: 11. CDR3 length equals 15 residues. CDR3 sequence reads: CASGYLSGAKETQYF. Here the CDR3 DNA reads TGTGCCAGCGGGTATCTTAGCGGGGCAAAAGAGACCCAGTACTTC.

This clone occurred a few times. The gene calls are TRBV6-5 and TRBJ1-2; a weak D match, TRBD1 (5 bases). This CDR3 has 14 residues. Trimming took 2 bases from V and 8 from J, leaving 15 bases between them. Germline CDR1 is MNHEY and CDR2 is SVGAGI. This chain's CDR3 is CASSYRPTDGGYTF. CDR3 nucleotide sequence: TGTGCCAGCAGTTACAGGCCGACAGATGGAGGCTACACCTTC.

This chain links TRBV15 with TRBJ1-4; 10 nucleotides agree with TRBD1. Trimming removed 1 base from V and 7 bases from J; junction bases left unmatched: 6. Germline V lookup: CDR1 LNHNV, CDR2 YYDKDF (reference sequence). This CDR3 is 16 amino acids long. CDR3 sequence: CATSRVTGTGVEKLFF. In nucleotides, the CDR3 is TGTGCCACCAGCAGAGTTACCGGGACAGGGGTTGAAAAACTGTTTTTT.

This chain joins TRBV29-1 and TRBJ1-1, with 7 bases identical to TRBD1. V lost 6 bases to trimming and J lost 1 base; unmatched junction nucleotides: 11. The CDR3 totals 15 residues. Germline CDR1 and CDR2: SQVTM and ANQGSEA. CDR3 loop: CSVGVYRGENTEAFF. CDR3 in DNA: TGCAGCGTCGGGGTCTACAGGGGTGAGAACACTGAAGCTTTCTTT.

This chain connects TRBV7-9 to TRBJ1-1; D gene ambiguous. The CDR3 has 14 amino acids. The V end lost 0 bases, the J end lost 3 bases, and 8 bases lay between the germline ends. Germline V lookup: CDR1 SEHNR, CDR2 FQNEAQ (reference sequence). CDR3 residues: CASSLAWRYTEAFF. In DNA form, the CDR3 reads TGTGCCAGCAGCTTAGCGTGGAGGTACACTGAAGCTTTCTTT.

J is TRBJ2-1 and V is TRBV19; 9 nucleotides match TRBD1. J gave up 9 bases and V 5 bases, and 8 bases lay outside the gene matches. Germline CDR1 is LNHDA and CDR2 is SQIVND (reference sequence). This CDR3 region has 14 residues. The CDR3 DNA reads TGTGCCAGTAGTTTGGGACAGGGCGTCAGTGAGCAGTTCTTC. Its protein product is CASSLGQGVSEQFF.

This sequence joins TRBV28 and TRBJ1-5; D not resolved. CDR3 length equals 15 residues. Trimming took off 5 bases at V and 3 bases at J, with 14 bases between the two ends. Germline V lookup: CDR1 MDHEN, CDR2 SYDVKM. For the CDR3, the DNA is TGTGCCAGCAGTCTCTCTGGCGGCCCCAATCAGCCCCAGCATTTT. This sequence encodes CASSLSGGPNQPQHF.

The V and J genes are TRBV10-1 and TRBJ2-3; unclear D gene. CDR1 is WNHNN and CDR2 is SYGVQD in the germline V gene (reference sequence). The CDR3 spans 12 residues. V was cut by 0 bases and J by 9 bases, with 7 bases left in between. The CDR3 DNA is TGCGCCAGCAGTGAGTCCTCCCACACGCAGTATTTT. Residues: CASSESSHTQYF.

The chain joins TRBV7-2 to TRBJ2-4, with a weak D call TRBD2 (6 bases). Germline CDR1 reads SGHTA; CDR2 reads FQGNSA. V was shortened by 5 bases and J by 0 bases, with 11 bases between the two germline ends. The CDR3 consists of 15 residues. The CDR3 is CASSRGGLAKNIQYF. The CDR3 nucleotides read TGTGCCAGCAGCCGGGGAGGATTAGCCAAAAACATTCAGTACTTC.

The V gene is TRBV6-6, the J gene TRBJ2-7; unclear D gene. The germline CDR1 and CDR2 sequences are MNHNY and SVGAGI (reference sequence). This CDR3 contains 13 residues. Trimming took off 0 bases at V and 3 bases at J, with 6 bases between the two ends. This chain's CDR3 is CASSYSWDYEQYF. For the CDR3, the DNA is TGTGCCAGCAGTTACTCGTGGGACTACGAGCAGTACTTC.

This clone was recorded only once. Written as DNA, the CDR3 is TGTGCCAGCAGCTTGGACCAGGGCTACGAGCAGTACTTC. This translates into CASSLDQGYEQYF. This rearrangement joins TRBV5-5 to TRBJ2-7; the D gene is possibly TRBD1 (5 bases). Trimming stripped 0 bases from V and 3 bases from J, with 7 bases between. From germline, CDR1 is SGHKS and CDR2 YYEKEE (reference sequence). This CDR3 is built from 13 residues. Filled out from reference TRBV5-5 and TRBJ2-7, the complete variable domain reads DAGVTQSPTHLIKTRGQQVTLRCSPISGHKSVSWYQQVLGQGPQFIFQYYEKEERGRGNFPDRFSARQFPNYSSELNVNALLLGDSALYLCASSLDQGYEQYFGPGTRLTVT.

J is TRBJ2-4 and V is TRBV2; 7 nucleotides match TRBD2. J lost 5 bases, V lost 5 bases, and 0 bases had no gene match. The CDR3 has 12 amino acids. Germline CDR1 and CDR2: SNHLY and FYNNEI. In DNA form, the CDR3 reads TGTGCCAGCAGTCTAGCGGAAAACATTCAGTACTTC. Translation gives CASSLAENIQYF. Variable domain in full (rest from reference TRBV2 and TRBJ2-4): EPEVTQTPSHQVTQMGQEVILRCVPISNHLYFYWYRQILGQKVEFLVSFYNNEISEKSEIFDDQFSVERPDGSNFTLKIRSTKLEDSAMYFCASSLAENIQYFGAGTRLSVL.

This clone was observed a single time. The chain combines TRBV28 with TRBJ2-3; possibly TRBD2 for D (5 bases). From germline, CDR1 is MDHEN and CDR2 SYDVKM. The CDR3 runs to 15 residues. V shed 2 bases and J shed 7 bases, with 16 bases lying between them. The CDR3 coding sequence is TGTGCCAGCAGTTTAGACCTAGCTTTGGCCAATACGCAGTATTTT. Residues: CASSLDLALANTQYF. The full variable domain, with the rest looked up from reference TRBV28 and TRBJ2-3, is DVKVTQSSRYLVKRTGEKVFLECVQDMDHENMFWYRQDPGLGLRLIYFSYDVKMKEKGDIPEGYSVSREKKERFSLILESASTNQTSMYLCASSLDLALANTQYFGPGTRLTVL.

The chain links TRBV19 to TRBJ2-7; weak D call: TRBD1 (6 bases). Per germline, CDR1 LNHDA and CDR2 SQIVND (reference sequence). V was clipped by 6 bases and J by 0 bases, with 15 bases between them. CDR3 size: 15 residues. CDR3 sequence reads: CASRQGPADSYEQYF. CDR3 in DNA: TGTGCCAGTAGACAGGGACCGGCTGACTCCTACGAGCAGTACTTC.

The rearrangement uses TRBV29-1 and TRBJ2-7; 9 bases are shared with TRBD1. With V trimmed by 6 bases and J by 4 bases, 7 bases remained unmatched. This CDR3 is built from 13 residues. The germline V gene has CDR1 SQVTM and CDR2 ANQGSEA. The CDR3 is CSVGQGKGYEQYF. In DNA form, the CDR3 reads TGCAGCGTAGGACAGGGGAAGGGATACGAGCAGTACTTC.

V is TRBV29-1 and J is TRBJ2-2; D may be TRBD1 (5 bases). V shed 6 bases and J shed 3 bases, with 14 bases lying between them. Per germline, CDR1 SQVTM and CDR2 ANQGSEA. The CDR3 runs to 14 residues. The CDR3 region is CSVPIDSYTGELFF. In DNA, the CDR3 is TGCAGCGTCCCAATCGACAGCTACACCGGGGAGCTGTTTTTT.